Sequencing of this T cell receptor (beta chain) was carried out in a study of CD8+ T cells in alopecia areata. Sequencing relied on a cDNA template that was reverse transcribed from extracted RNA. Only in-frame clones appear in the TCRdb table, and some are missing; sequencing was by immunoSEQ multiplex PCR. The sample lists about 210,000 clones; 50% to 60% were seen once. Treatment of the sample: oral pan-JAK inhibitor, 5-10 mg twice daily. CD4+ and CD8+ T cells were sorted from PBMCs stained for CD3, CD4 and CD8. This specimen consisted of CD4+ T cells sorted from blood, obtained at week 4, from a patient treated with tofacitinib. The receptor was isolated from a human donor with alopecia areata.

The CDR3 region has the DNA TGTGCCAGCAGCTCAAGGACAGGTAGTCTCTACGAGCAGTACTTC. This sequence encodes CASSSRTGSLYEQYF. This sequence joins TRBV7-9 and TRBJ2-7; TRBD1 aligns across 7 bases. V shed 4 bases, J shed 3 bases, and the junction held 9 bases outside the gene matches. This CDR3 comprises 15 residues. Germline V CDR1 and CDR2: SEHNR, FQNEAQ (reference sequence).